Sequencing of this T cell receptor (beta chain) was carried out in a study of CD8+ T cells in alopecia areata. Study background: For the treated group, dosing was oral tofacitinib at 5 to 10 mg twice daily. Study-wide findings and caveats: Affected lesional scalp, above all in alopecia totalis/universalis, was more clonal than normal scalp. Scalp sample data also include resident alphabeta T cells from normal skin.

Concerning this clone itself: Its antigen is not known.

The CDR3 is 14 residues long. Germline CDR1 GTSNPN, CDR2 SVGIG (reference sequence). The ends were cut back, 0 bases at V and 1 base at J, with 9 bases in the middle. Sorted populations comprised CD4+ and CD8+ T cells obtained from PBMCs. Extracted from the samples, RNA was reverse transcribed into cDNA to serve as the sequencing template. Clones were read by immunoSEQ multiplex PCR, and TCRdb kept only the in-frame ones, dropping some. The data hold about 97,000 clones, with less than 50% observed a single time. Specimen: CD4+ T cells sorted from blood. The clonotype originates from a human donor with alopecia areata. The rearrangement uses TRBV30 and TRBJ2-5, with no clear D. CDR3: CAWSVSRIQETQYF. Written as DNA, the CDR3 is TGTGCCTGGAGTGTATCTAGGATCCAAGAGACCCAGTACTTC.